This is a list of T cell receptor beta chains from one sample in a study of Graves' ophthalmopathy and Graves' hyperthyroidism. A single record per CDR3 protein comes from TCRdb applying MiXCR to the multiplex PCR reads. The profile shows tens of thousands of distinct CDR3 sequences, approximately 50% of them singletons. Sequencing was performed on peripheral blood. These receptors were taken from an adult woman with Graves' ophthalmopathy. The CDR3 runs from the conserved cysteine through the conserved F or W. The D gene is left open where the match is weak. Some rows mark clone size as missing; the rest say once, few, many or name a class of expanded clone.

>TRBV20-1|once|.|TRBJ2-3
TGCAGTGCTACGCGGCGGCAGGGCACAGATACGCAGTATTTT
CSATRRQGTDTQYF
>TRBV20-1|many|.|TRBJ2-3
TGCAGTGCTGTACTCCCTGGACTTGATACGCAGTATTTT
CSAVLPGLDTQYF
>TRBV7-8|.|TRBD2|TRBJ2-2
TGTGCCAGCAGGCCAGCCGGGGCTAGCGGACTTCTAATGACCGGGGAGCTGTTTTTT
CASRPAGASGLLMTGELFF
>TRBV27|many|.|TRBJ2-3
TGTGCCAGCAGTTTATCCCCGGGGACGCTGGGGTCGCAGTATTTT
CASSLSPGTLGSQYF
>TRBV7-4|.|.|TRBJ1-3
TGTGCCAGCAGCCCCCCGGGAGCATCTGGAAACACCATATATTTT
CASSPPGASGNTIYF
>TRBV15|medium-sized|TRBD2|TRBJ2-7
TGTGCCACCAGCAGATCAGCGGGGGCCTACGAGCAGTACTTC
CATSRSAGAYEQYF
>TRBV7-2|few|.|TRBJ1-6
TGTGCCAGCAGCTTAACCCCTTCACCCCTCCACTTT
CASSLTPSPLHF
>TRBV4-2|many|.|TRBJ2-7
TGTGCCAGCAGCCAAGATTACCAGCAGTACTACGAGCAGTACTTC
CASSQDYQQYYEQYF
>TRBV15|medium-sized|.|TRBJ2-1
TGTGCCACCAGCAGAGACGCTATCGCCGTAGGTGAGCAGTTCTTC
CATSRDAIAVGEQFF
>TRBV20-1|once|.|TRBJ2-1
TGCAGTGCTAGTTCCCGGACCAGCGGGTTTGGGTTCTTC
CSASSRTSGFGFF
>TRBV4-3|many|.|TRBJ2-5
TGCGCCAGCAGCCAAGACAGCGATCCTCAAGAGACCCAGTACTTC
CASSQDSDPQETQYF
>TRBV27|few|.|TRBJ2-7
TGTGCCAGCACCCGGGACCGAGGGACCCACGAGCAGTACTTC
CASTRDRGTHEQYF
>TRBV6-1|many|TRBD1|TRBJ1-4
TGTGCCAGCAGTGAAGCAACAGGGGCAACTAATGAAAAACTGTTTTTT
CASSEATGATNEKLFF
>TRBV20-1|.|.|TRBJ2-3
TGCAGTGCTGTCTCCGGGCCAGGGACGCTGATGTTCACAGATACGCAGTATTTT
CSAVSGPGTLMFTDTQYF
>TRBV20-1|.|TRBD1|TRBJ1-5
TGCAGTGCTAGAGATAGGCAGGGACAGGTTGAGACCCAGCATTTT
CSARDRQGQVETQHF
>TRBV20-1|many|.|TRBJ2-5
TGCAGTGCTGAGTTTCAAGAGACCCAGTACTTC
CSAEFQETQYF
>TRBV20-1|.|.|TRBJ1-2
TGCAGTGCTAGGGGCGGGAGGGCCTACACCTTC
CSARGGRAYTF
>TRBV7-9|once|.|TRBJ1-2
TGTGCCAGCAGCGGCTCCGGTAGCTACACCTTC
CASSGSGSYTF
>TRBV19|many|.|TRBJ2-7
TGTGCCAGTAGTACCCCCCGGGGCGAGCAGTACTTC
CASSTPRGEQYF
>TRBV27|.|.|TRBJ1-1
TGTGCCAGCGGCCCGGGAGCTCAACTAACTGAAGCTTTCTTT
CASGPGAQLTEAFF
>TRBV3-1|.|.|TRBJ2-3
TGTGCCAGCAGCCAACGCGTGGGGGGTAGCGGTAAAGATACGCAGTATTTT
CASSQRVGGSGKDTQYF
>TRBV27|many|.|TRBJ2-2
TGTGCCAGCAGTTTAGGGGGGTTAGGCGGGGAGCTGTTTTTT
CASSLGGLGGELFF
>TRBV5-1|many|.|TRBJ1-5
TGCGCCAGCAGCTGGGGTACGGATCAGCCCCAGCATTTT
CASSWGTDQPQHF
>TRBV6-5|.|TRBD1|TRBJ2-1
TGTGCCAGCAGTTACGAGGGACAGGGTCGGTATGAGCAGTTCTTC
CASSYEGQGRYEQFF
>TRBV7-9|many|TRBD2|TRBJ2-7
TGTGCCAGCAGCGACGGACTAGCGGGAGACGAGCAGTACTTC
CASSDGLAGDEQYF
>TRBV9|.|.|TRBJ2-5
TGTGCCAGCAGCGTAGGCCCAGGTAGCAATCAGCCCCAGTACTTC
CASSVGPGSNQPQYF
>TRBV6-5|.|TRBD1|TRBJ2-7
TGTGCCAGCAGTGGGACAGGGAGAGGCGAGCAGTACTTC
CASSGTGRGEQYF
>TRBV5-4|once|TRBD1|TRBJ2-2
TGTGCCAGCAGCTTAGGGGGCTTTAACACCGGGGAGCTGTCTTTT
CASSLGGFNTGELSF
>TRBV5-1|.|TRBD1|TRBJ1-5
TGCGCCGGACAGGGCAATCAGCCCCAGCATTTT
CAGQGNQPQHF
>TRBV5-6|once|.|TRBJ1-1
TGTGCCAGCAGCTTCGATGGGGCCGGCACTGAAGCTTTCTTT
CASSFDGAGTEAFF
>TRBV10-1|.|.|TRBJ1-6
TGCGCCAGGGTGGGGCCAAGACTGAATAATTCACCCCTCCACTTT
CARVGPRLNNSPLHF
>TRBV20-1|.|.|TRBJ2-7
TGCAGTGCTAGAAGATCGCTAGCGCACTCCTACGAGCAGTACTTC
CSARRSLAHSYEQYF
>TRBV5-6|many|.|TRBJ2-1
TGTGCCAGCAGCTTGGCCCCAGCCGAGCAGTTCTTC
CASSLAPAEQFF
>TRBV5-6|.|.|TRBJ2-7
TGTGCCAGCAGCCGAGAGAGAAGAGACTACGCCTACGAGCAGTACTTC
CASSRERRDYAYEQYF
>TRBV29-1|once|TRBD2|TRBJ2-5
TGCAGCTTAGGGACTAGCGGGATGTACCAAGAGACCCAGTACTTC
CSLGTSGMYQETQYF
>TRBV2|.|TRBD2|TRBJ2-1
TGTGCCAGCAGTGGGCTAGCGGGAGTTGAGCAGTTCTTC
CASSGLAGVEQFF
>TRBV20-1|.|.|TRBJ1-1
TGCTGTGCTAGCACCCCCAGGGGCACTGAAGCTTTCTTT
CCASTPRGTEAFF
>TRBV24-1|.|.|TRBJ1-5
TGTGCCACCAGTGGGGGAGGGGAGACCCAGCATTTT
CATSGGGETQHF
>TRBV7-9|.|TRBD1|TRBJ1-2
TGTGCCAGCAGCTCGCTACCAGGGGGCAGCTATGGCTACACCTTC
CASSSLPGGSYGYTF
>TRBV4-1|many|TRBD1|TRBJ2-6
TGCGCCAGCAGCCATCCGACAGGGACTGGGGCCAACGTCCTGACTTTC
CASSHPTGTGANVLTF
>TRBV9|.|TRBD1|TRBJ2-3
TGTGCCAGCAGCTCCGGGACAGGGGTGGGCACAGATACGCAGTATTTT
CASSSGTGVGTDTQYF
>TRBV20-1|.|.|TRBJ2-1
TGCATCCAGGGGTACAATGAGCAGTTCTTC
CIQGYNEQFF
>TRBV5-6|many|.|TRBJ1-2
TGTGCCAGCAGCTTGGTTGGGTCCGCCGATGGCTACACCTTC
CASSLVGSADGYTF
>TRBV20-1|many|.|TRBJ2-5
TGCAGTGTTGGAGGCCTCAACCGGGAGACCCAGTACTTC
CSVGGLNRETQYF
>TRBV6-4|many|TRBD2|TRBJ2-3
TGTGCCAGCAGTTCCGGACTAGCGGGAGGGCCAGATACGCAGTATTTT
CASSSGLAGGPDTQYF
>TRBV5-8|many|.|TRBJ1-2
TGTGCCAGCAGCAAGCCGGACAGACAAGTAGGTCTCTATGGCTACACCTTC
CASSKPDRQVGLYGYTF
>TRBV29-1|.|TRBD2|TRBJ2-1
TGCAGCGTTTTAGGCGGGAGGGTCGATGAGCAGTTCTTC
CSVLGGRVDEQFF
>TRBV18|few|.|TRBJ2-7
TGTGCCAGCTCACCGACAGGTGACTCCTACGAGCAGTACTTC
CASSPTGDSYEQYF